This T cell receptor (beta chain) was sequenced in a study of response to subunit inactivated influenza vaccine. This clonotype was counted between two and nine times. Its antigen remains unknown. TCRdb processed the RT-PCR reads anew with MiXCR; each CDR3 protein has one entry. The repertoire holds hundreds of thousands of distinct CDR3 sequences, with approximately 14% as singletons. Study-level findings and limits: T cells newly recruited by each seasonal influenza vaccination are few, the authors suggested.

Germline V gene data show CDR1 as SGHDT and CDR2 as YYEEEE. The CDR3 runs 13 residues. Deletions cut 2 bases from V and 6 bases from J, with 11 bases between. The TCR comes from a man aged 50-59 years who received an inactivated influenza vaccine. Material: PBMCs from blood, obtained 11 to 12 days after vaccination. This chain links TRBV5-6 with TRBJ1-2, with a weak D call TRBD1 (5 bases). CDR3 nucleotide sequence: TGTGCCAGCAGCTTCGGGCAGGGTCATGGCTACACCTTC. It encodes CASSFGQGHGYTF.